Below are 30 T cell receptor beta chains sequenced from a single sample in a study of CXCR3-negative and CXCR3-positive naive CD8 T cells. Researchers prepared the TRB cDNA libraries using 5' RACE with UMI labels. Using the 5' RACE reads, TCRdb records one entry per CDR3 protein without DNA. Recorded for this sample: 45,000 to 60,000 distinct CDR3 sequences. The specimen was naive CXCR3- CD8+ T cells from blood. This sample's subset: CD45RO-CCR7+CD27+CD95- naive CD8+ T cells lacking CXCR3 (TNR3-). The receptors were gathered from a human donor in good health. Some clones in this sample may be carry-over from other donors' samples.

The J gene is TRBJ2-1, the V gene TRBV11-2; the D gene TCRdb calls, TRBD2, cannot be checked with no DNA. CDR1 is SGHAT, CDR2 FQNNGV, per germline. The length of the CDR3 is 17 residues. The chain's CDR3 is CASNPGYLAGVYNEQFF.

V and J are TRBV5-1 and TRBJ2-7; absent DNA, TCRdb's TRBD1 call cannot be checked. The CDR3 extends over 15 amino acids. Germline-derived CDR1 and CDR2 are SGHRS and YFSETQ. The CDR3 is CASSELGQGASEQYF.

CDR3 loop: CASSWSGASTDTQYF. The gene calls are TRBV7-6 and TRBJ2-3; checking the TCRdb D call of TRBD1 is not possible without DNA. CDR1 and CDR2 from the germline V gene are SGHVS and FNYEAQ. This CDR3 has 15 residues.

The chain links TRBV12-3 or TRBV12-4 to TRBJ2-5; checking the TCRdb D call of TRBD2 is not possible without DNA. There are 16 residues in the CDR3. The CDR3: CASSHSGGALPQTQYF.

The chain links TRBV5-1 to TRBJ2-3. The CDR3 loop spans 12 amino acids. Germline V gene lookup returns CDR1 SGHRS and CDR2 YFSETQ. This CDR3 is CASSLDSDTQYF.

Here the CDR3 reads CASSYPPRQVRLYEQYF. The chain combines TRBV6-2 or TRBV6-3 with TRBJ2-7; TCRdb reports TRBD1, a call that lacks DNA to check it against. The CDR3 extends over 17 amino acids. Germline CDR1 reads MNHEY; CDR2 reads SVGEGT.

The rearrangement joins TRBV27 to TRBJ2-5. The CDR3 consists of 14 residues. Per the germline V gene, CDR1 is MNHEY and CDR2 is SMNVEV (reference sequence). The CDR3 sequence is CASSLRLYQETQYF.

The CDR3 sequence: CASSLYGTAYEQYF. The chain combines TRBV27 with TRBJ2-7; TCRdb names TRBD1, which stays unverified in the absence of DNA. This CDR3 spans 14 amino acids. Germline CDR1 reads MNHEY; CDR2 reads SMNVEV (reference sequence).

This chain connects TRBV11-1 to TRBJ1-2. The CDR3 has 11 amino acids. Germline values: CDR1 SGHAT, CDR2 FQDESV (reference sequence). CDR3 region: CATLTPYGYTF.

The V call is TRBV7-2, the J call TRBJ2-7; TCRdb lists TRBD1, though no DNA is available to test this call. The CDR3 runs to 15 residues. Germline loops: CDR1 SGHTA, CDR2 FQGNSA. The CDR3 sequence is CASGDPTGAVYEQYF.

The J gene is TRBJ2-7, the V gene TRBV28; TCRdb lists TRBD1, though no DNA is available to test this call. The CDR3 is 12 residues long. The germline gives CDR1 MDHEN, CDR2 SYDVKM. The CDR3 loop reads CASSGGTYEQYF.

This chain uses TRBV11-2 with TRBJ2-7; TCRdb proposes TRBD1, but this gene call is untestable without DNA. Germline values: CDR1 SGHAT, CDR2 FQNNGV. This CDR3 contains 16 residues. The CDR3 region is CASSTRDRGPSYEQYF.

The CDR3 protein is CASSLVETIHNEQFF. The chain carries TRBV5-1 and TRBJ2-1; TCRdb indicates TRBD2, and absent DNA this call remains unverified. The CDR3 is made up of 15 amino acids. Per germline, CDR1 SGHRS and CDR2 YFSETQ.

The chain links TRBV7-6 to TRBJ2-3; as DNA is missing, the TRBD1 call by TCRdb cannot be tested. Germline CDR1 reads SGHVS; CDR2 reads FNYEAQ. CDR3 length: 17 residues. The CDR3: CASSLAFTRGSTDTQYF.

The chain couples TRBV7-9 to TRBJ2-7; TCRdb names TRBD2, which stays unverified in the absence of DNA. Germline V gives CDR1 SEHNR, CDR2 FQNEAQ (reference sequence). The CDR3 has 17 amino acids. The CDR3 loop is CASSSTRASGGSYEQYF.

The rearrangement uses TRBV7-2 and TRBJ1-1; TCRdb indicates TRBD1, and absent DNA this call remains unverified. This CDR3 is 14 amino acids long. CDR1 and CDR2 (germline): SGHTA, FQGNSA. CDR3 loop: CASSLTGWGTEAFF.

The genes are TRBV4-1 and TRBJ2-1; TCRdb indicates TRBD2, and absent DNA this call remains unverified. This CDR3 is built from 16 residues. In germline, CDR1 is MGHRA, CDR2 YSYEKL. This CDR3 is CASSQLAGPAYNEQFF.

Here the CDR3 reads CASSSDPGLAGIHEQYF. The rearrangement links TRBV7-6 to TRBJ2-7; the TRBD2 assignment by TCRdb is unverifiable without DNA. This CDR3 contains 17 residues. Germline lookup yields CDR1 SGHVS and CDR2 FNYEAQ. The variable domain in full, completed from reference TRBV7-6 and TRBJ2-7, reads GAGVSQSPRYKVTKRGQDVALRCDPISGHVSLYWYRQALGQGPEFLTYFNYEAQQDKSGLPNDRFSAERPEGSISTLTIQRTEQRDSAMYRCASSSDPGLAGIHEQYFGPGTRLTVT.

This rearrangement joins TRBV6-2 or TRBV6-3 to TRBJ2-1; absent DNA, TCRdb's TRBD1 call cannot be checked. CDR1 is MNHEY, CDR2 SVGEGT, per germline. The CDR3 is made up of 16 amino acids. The CDR3: CASSYPDRDPYNEQFF.

The genes are TRBV20-1 and TRBJ2-3; TCRdb selects TRBD2, and the lack of DNA leaves this call unchecked. CDR1 and CDR2 from the germline V gene are DFQATT and SNEGSKA (reference sequence). This CDR3 region has 15 residues. The chain's CDR3 is CSAAGLAGPADTQYF.

The rearrangement uses TRBV29-1 and TRBJ2-6; TCRdb returns TRBD1, unconfirmable since there is no DNA. Germline CDR1 reads SQVTM; CDR2 reads ANQGSEA. The CDR3 consists of 20 residues. This CDR3 reads CSVEDLLGDRGASGANVLTF.

The chain couples TRBV7-6 to TRBJ2-1; absent DNA, TCRdb's TRBD1 call cannot be checked. The CDR3 is made up of 19 amino acids. Germline V gene data show CDR1 as SGHVS and CDR2 as FNYEAQ. The CDR3 spells CASSLAYFGPGDRFYEQFF.

The chain combines TRBV5-6 with TRBJ2-7. CDR1 and CDR2 from the germline V gene are SGHDT and YYEEEE. The CDR3 covers 12 residues. CDR3: CASSSGHYEQYF.

This chain joins TRBV7-8 and TRBJ1-5. The V gene's germline CDR1 is SGHVS and CDR2 FQNEAQ. This CDR3 comprises 14 residues. This CDR3 is CASSRELYNQPQHF.

The chain links TRBV27 to TRBJ2-1; TCRdb gives TRBD2 as the D gene, but with no DNA this cannot be confirmed. Germline values: CDR1 MNHEY, CDR2 SMNVEV (reference sequence). This CDR3 is 14 amino acids long. The CDR3 reads CASSSLTTYNEQFF.

The chain joins TRBV7-2 to TRBJ2-3; TCRdb's D gene call, TRBD2, goes unchecked for lack of DNA. The CDR3 is 18 amino acids. Germline CDR1 SGHTA, CDR2 FQGNSA. The CDR3 region is CASSLEFARGGPGDTQYF.

The rearrangement joins TRBV5-1 to TRBJ2-7; TCRdb outputs TRBD1, but without DNA this stays unchecked. This CDR3 is 12 amino acids long. Germline lookup yields CDR1 SGHRS and CDR2 YFSETQ. This chain's CDR3 is CASSGDSLEQYF.

The rearrangement links TRBV12-5 to TRBJ2-1. The CDR3 loop spans 16 amino acids. Germline CDR1 and CDR2: LGHNT and FRNRAP. This CDR3 reads CASGLVLRLSYNEQFF.

The V gene is TRBV29-1, the J gene TRBJ2-3; TCRdb proposes TRBD2, but this gene call is untestable without DNA. Germline loops: CDR1 SQVTM, CDR2 ANQGSEA. The CDR3 covers 16 residues. The CDR3 here is CSVETSLGSSTDTQYF.

The rearrangement uses TRBV7-9 and TRBJ1-2; TCRdb designates TRBD1, a call that cannot be tested without DNA. Germline V lookup: CDR1 SEHNR, CDR2 FQNEAQ (reference sequence). The length of the CDR3 is 14 residues. The CDR3 here is CASSKTPSSYGYTF.